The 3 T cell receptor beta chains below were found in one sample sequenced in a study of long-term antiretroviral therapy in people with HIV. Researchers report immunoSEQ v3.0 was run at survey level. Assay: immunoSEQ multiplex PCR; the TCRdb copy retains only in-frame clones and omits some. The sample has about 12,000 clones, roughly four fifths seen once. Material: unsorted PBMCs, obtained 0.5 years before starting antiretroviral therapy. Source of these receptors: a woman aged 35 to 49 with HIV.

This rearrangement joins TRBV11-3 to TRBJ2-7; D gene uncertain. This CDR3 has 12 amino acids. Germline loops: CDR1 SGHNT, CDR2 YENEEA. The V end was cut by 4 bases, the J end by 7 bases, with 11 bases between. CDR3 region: CASSSGSGEQYF. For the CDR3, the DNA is TGTGCCAGCAGCTCGGGTTCTGGGGAGCAGTACTTC.

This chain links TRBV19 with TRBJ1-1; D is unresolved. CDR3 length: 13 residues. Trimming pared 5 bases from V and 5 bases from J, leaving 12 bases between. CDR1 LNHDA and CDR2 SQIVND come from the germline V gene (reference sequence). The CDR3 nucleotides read TGTGCCAGTAGTTTGAGGGTGTGGACTGAAGCTTTCTTT. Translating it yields CASSLRVWTEAFF.

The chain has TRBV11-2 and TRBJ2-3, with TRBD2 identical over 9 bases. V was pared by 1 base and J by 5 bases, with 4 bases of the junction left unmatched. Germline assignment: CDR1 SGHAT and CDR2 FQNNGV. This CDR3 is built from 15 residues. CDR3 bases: TGTGCCAGCAGCTTAGTTGCGGGGGGGCAAGATACGCAGTATTTT. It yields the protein CASSLVAGGQDTQYF.